This T cell receptor beta chain was sequenced in a study of T cells in Graves' hyperthyroidism and ophthalmopathy. Study-wide findings and caveats: Prediction of ophthalmopathy progression came a median roughly 6.7 months pre-onset. Most clonotypes expanded in thyroid above 0.001 were likewise present in blood.

TCR beta CDR3 regions were amplified from RNA transcripts. The study used the HTBI primer set for a first-round RT-PCR of the TCR CDR3. TCRdb fed the multiplex PCR reads into MiXCR, producing one record per CDR3 protein. This sample has approximately 300,000 distinct CDR3 sequences, with over 15% found just once. The hyperthyroidism patients had all been newly diagnosed, and their disease duration was under 2 months. Their ages ranged from 18 to 65 years. Out of approximately 10 ml of fresh peripheral blood came the PBMCs. This clonotype was detected ten times or more. Its specificity is unknown. The TCR comes from a man aged 25-40 years with Graves' hyperthyroidism. Sequenced: blood.

CDR3 DNA sequence: TGTGCCAGCAGTAACACCGGGGAGCTGTTTTTT. It is translated as CASSNTGELFF. V gene TRBV2 combines with J gene TRBJ2-2, with unresolved D. This CDR3 has 11 residues. The V end lost 5 bases, the J end lost 2 bases, and 0 bases lay between the germline ends. The germline gives CDR1 SNHLY, CDR2 FYNNEI.